The rows below give T cell receptor beta chains drawn from one sample of a study of blood T cell repertoires in COVID-19. This table comes from immunoSEQ multiplex PCR, and its TCRdb copy is limited to in-frame clones, with some not included. The data contain tens of thousands of clones, 84% of them singletons. The sample comprised peripheral blood. Receptors originate from a man aged 45-60 years with acute or convalescent COVID-19. CDR3s include the opening cysteine and the closing phenylalanine or tryptophan. Each record gives: D gene, J gene, CDR3 length, V gene, clone size, CDR3 protein, CDR3 DNA. The D gene is left open where the match is weak. The size entry is marked missing in some rows and otherwise reads once, few, many or a size class.

TRBD1,TRBJ1-5,18,TRBV19,-,CASSIGEYRGGLHQPQHF,TGTGCCAGTAGTATAGGAGAATACAGGGGGGGGTTGCATCAGCCCCAGCATTTT
-,TRBJ1-2,14,TRBV14,-,CASSHRGSNYGYTF,TGTGCCAGCAGCCACAGGGGAAGTAACTATGGCTACACCTTC
TRBD1,TRBJ1-2,15,TRBV28,-,CASRRTGVSNYGYTF,TGTGCCAGCAGAAGAACAGGGGTATCTAACTATGGCTACACCTTC
TRBD1,TRBJ1-1,15,TRBV15,-,CATTRDRGMNTEAFF,TGTGCCACCACCAGGGACAGGGGGATGAACACTGAAGCTTTCTTT
-,TRBJ2-7,12,TRBV6-5,-,CASSLQGDEQYF,TGTGCCAGCAGTTTACAGGGAGACGAGCAGTACTTC
TRBD1,TRBJ1-4,16,TRBV3-1/TRBV3-2,-,CASSPDREEINEKLFF,TGTGCCAGCAGCCCCGACAGGGAGGAGATTAATGAAAAACTGTTTTTT
-,TRBJ1-3,15,TRBV11-2,-,CASSRARGSGNTIYF,TGTGCCAGCAGCCGGGCCCGGGGCTCTGGAAACACCATATATTTT
TRBD1,TRBJ2-7,14,TRBV28,-,CASSTPGTGTEQYF,TGTGCCAGCAGTACCCCCGGGACAGGGACCGAGCAGTACTTC
-,TRBJ1-5,14,TRBV2,-,CASSEGGGNQPQHF,TGTGCCAGCAGTGAGGGAGGGGGCAATCAGCCCCAGCATTTT
TRBD1,TRBJ2-1,20,TRBV5-4,once,CASSLLSTGVEIPNYNEQFF,TGTGCCAGCAGCTTGCTGAGTACAGGGGTGGAGATTCCAAACTACAATGAGCAGTTCTTC
-,TRBJ2-3,13,TRBV10-1,-,CASSEPGTDTQYF,TGCGCCAGCAGTGAGCCGGGCACAGATACGCAGTATTTT
-,TRBJ2-1,13,TRBV12-3/TRBV12-4,-,CASSLFRDHEQFF,TGTGCCAGCAGTCTCTTCAGGGATCATGAGCAGTTCTTC
-,TRBJ1-6,15,TRBV5-1,-,CASSLADSPGTPLHF,TGCGCCAGCAGCTTGGCGGACTCCCCGGGTACACCCCTCCACTTT
-,TRBJ2-7,11,TRBV6-1,-,CASSELGLGYF,TGTGCCAGCAGTGAATTGGGCTTGGGGTACTTC
TRBD1,TRBJ1-5,15,TRBV19,-,CASSIEGTGVQPQHF,TGTGCCAGTAGTATAGAAGGGACAGGGGTGCAGCCCCAGCATTTT
-,TRBJ1-6,15,TRBV6-5,few,CASTRPGQRNSPLHF,TGTGCCAGCACCAGACCGGGACAAAGAAATTCACCCCTCCACTTT
-,TRBJ1-5,14,TRBV27,-,CASSKQGNNQPQHF,TGTGCCAGCAGCAAACAGGGTAATAATCAGCCCCAGCATTTT
-,TRBJ2-3,15,TRBV9,-,CASSVAQLPTDTQYF,TGTGCCAGCAGCGTAGCACAGCTACCCACAGATACGCAGTATTTT
-,TRBJ1-3,15,TRBV21-1,-,CASSKEVRVGNTIYF,TGTGCCAGCAGCAAAGAAGTCAGGGTTGGAAACACCATATATTTT
TRBD2,TRBJ2-6,19,TRBV15,-,CATSRDWTGGSSGANVLTF,TGTGCCACCAGCAGAGATTGGACGGGCGGGAGCTCTGGGGCCAACGTCCTGACTTTC
-,TRBJ1-2,12,TRBV12-5,few,CASGLTSGGYTF,TGTGCTAGTGGTTTGACATCAGGGGGCTACACCTTC
TRBD1,TRBJ1-4,16,TRBV6-1,-,CASSVGQGVTNEKLFF,TGTGCCAGCAGTGTGGGACAGGGAGTTACTAATGAAAAACTGTTTTTT